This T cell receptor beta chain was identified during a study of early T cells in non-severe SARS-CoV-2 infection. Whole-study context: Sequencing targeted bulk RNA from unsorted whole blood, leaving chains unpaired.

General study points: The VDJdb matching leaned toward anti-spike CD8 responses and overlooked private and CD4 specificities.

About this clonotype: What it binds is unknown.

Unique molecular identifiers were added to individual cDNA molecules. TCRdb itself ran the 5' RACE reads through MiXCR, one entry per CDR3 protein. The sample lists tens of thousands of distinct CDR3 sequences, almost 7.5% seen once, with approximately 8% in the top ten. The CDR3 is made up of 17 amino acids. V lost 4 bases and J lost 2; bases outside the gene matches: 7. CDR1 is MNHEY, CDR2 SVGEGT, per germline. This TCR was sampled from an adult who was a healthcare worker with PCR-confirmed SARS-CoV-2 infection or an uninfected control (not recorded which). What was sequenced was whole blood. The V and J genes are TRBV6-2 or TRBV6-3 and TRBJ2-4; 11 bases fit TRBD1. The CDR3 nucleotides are TGTGCCAGCAGTTTGGCCGGACAGGGGGCGACCAAAAACATTCAGTACTTC. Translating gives CASSLAGQGATKNIQYF.